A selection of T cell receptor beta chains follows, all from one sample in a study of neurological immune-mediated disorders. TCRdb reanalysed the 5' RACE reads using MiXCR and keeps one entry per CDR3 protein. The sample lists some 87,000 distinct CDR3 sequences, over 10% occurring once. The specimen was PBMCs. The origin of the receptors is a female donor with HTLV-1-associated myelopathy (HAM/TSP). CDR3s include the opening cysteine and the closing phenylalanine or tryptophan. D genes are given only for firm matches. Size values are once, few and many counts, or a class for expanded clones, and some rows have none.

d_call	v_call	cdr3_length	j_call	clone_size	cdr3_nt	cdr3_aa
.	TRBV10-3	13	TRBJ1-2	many	TGTGCCATCAGTGAGTTGCCAGGGGATGGCTACACCTTC	CAISELPGDGYTF
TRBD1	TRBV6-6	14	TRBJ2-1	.	TGTGCCAGCAATCATGACAGGGGGCAAAATGAGCAGTTCTTC	CASNHDRGQNEQFF
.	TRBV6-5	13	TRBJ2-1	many	TGTGCCAGCAGTATCGACGGCCTCAATGAGCAGTTCTTC	CASSIDGLNEQFF
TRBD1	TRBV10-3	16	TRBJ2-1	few	TGTGCCATCAGTGATACAGGGGGACGCTCCTACAATGAGCAGTTCTTC	CAISDTGGRSYNEQFF
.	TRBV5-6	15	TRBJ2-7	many	TGTGCCAGCAGCTTCGCGCTACAAGGAACCTACGAGCAGTACTTC	CASSFALQGTYEQYF
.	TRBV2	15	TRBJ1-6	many	TGTGCCAGCAGTGAAGACGGGACCGGTGTTGCACCCCTCCACTTT	CASSEDGTGVAPLHF
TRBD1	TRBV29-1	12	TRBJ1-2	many	TGCAGCGTTGGGCAGGGGGCTCGTGGCTACACCTTC	CSVGQGARGYTF
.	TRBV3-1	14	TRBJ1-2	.	TGTGCCAGCAGCGAAGTGCTAGGGGGTGGAGGCTACACCTTC	CASSEVLGGGGYTF
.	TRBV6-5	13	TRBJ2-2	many	TGTGCCAGCAGTTACCTTGACACCGGGGAGCTGTTTTTT	CASSYLDTGELFF
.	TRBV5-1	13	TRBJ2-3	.	TGCGCCAGCAGCGAGGGAACATTAGATACGCAGTATTTT	CASSEGTLDTQYF
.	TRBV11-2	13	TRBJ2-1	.	TGTGCCACGGATAGGGGGGGGGTAGGTGAGCAGTTCTTC	CATDRGGVGEQFF
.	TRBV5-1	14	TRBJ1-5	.	TGCGCCAGCAGCCCGGGAGGAGACAATCAGCCCCAGCATTTT	CASSPGGDNQPQHF
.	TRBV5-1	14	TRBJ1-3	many	TGCGCCAGCAGCTTGGACAGCTCTGGAAACACCATATATTTT	CASSLDSSGNTIYF
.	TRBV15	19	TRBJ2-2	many	TGTGCCACCAGCAGAGTTTGGGTGAAAGGGACGGTTAACACCGGGGAGCTGTTTTTT	CATSRVWVKGTVNTGELFF
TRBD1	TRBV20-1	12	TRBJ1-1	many	TGCAGTGCTGAGGGGGCGCGGACTGAAGCTTTCTTT	CSAEGARTEAFF
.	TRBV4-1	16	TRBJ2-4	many	TGCGCCAGCAGCCAACCCACAGGAATAGCCAAAAACATTCAGTACTTC	CASSQPTGIAKNIQYF
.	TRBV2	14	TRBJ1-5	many	TGTGCCAGCAGTGAGGAGGCTAGCAATCAGCCCCAGCATTTT	CASSEEASNQPQHF
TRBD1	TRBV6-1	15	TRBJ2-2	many	TGTGCCAGCACCTCGACAGGGGCGGGTACCGGGGAGCTGTTTTTT	CASTSTGAGTGELFF
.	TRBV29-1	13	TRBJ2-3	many	TGCAGCGTTGGCCGCAGGGCCCCAGATACGCAGTATTTT	CSVGRRAPDTQYF
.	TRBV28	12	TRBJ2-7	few	TGTGCCAGCAGTCAGACAACAACCGAGCAGTACTTC	CASSQTTTEQYF
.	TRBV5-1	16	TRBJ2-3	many	TGCGCCAGCAGCTCTTCATCGGCGGGGAGCACAGATACGCAGTATTTT	CASSSSSAGSTDTQYF
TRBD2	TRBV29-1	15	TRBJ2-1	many	TGCAGCGTTGAACGACACGGGGGGGCCTTAGATGAGCAGTTCTTC	CSVERHGGALDEQFF
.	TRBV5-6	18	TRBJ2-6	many	TGTGCCAGCAGCTTGGATTCAGCCCTCCCCTCTGGGGCCAACGTCCTGACTTTC	CASSLDSALPSGANVLTF
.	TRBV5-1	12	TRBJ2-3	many	TGCGCCAGCAGTGGCAAAGGAGATACGCAGTATTTT	CASSGKGDTQYF
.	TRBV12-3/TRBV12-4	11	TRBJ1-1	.	TGTGCCAGCAGTCTAACACGGGAAGCTTTCTTT	CASSLTREAFF
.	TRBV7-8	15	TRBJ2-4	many	TGTGCCAGCAGCCCCGGGACGAAAACCAAAAACATTCAGTACTTC	CASSPGTKTKNIQYF
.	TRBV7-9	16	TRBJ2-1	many	TGTGCCAGCAGCCTACCCCCGGGACACCCGTGGGATGAGCAGTTCTTC	CASSLPPGHPWDEQFF
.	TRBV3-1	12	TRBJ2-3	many	TGTGCCAGCAGCCTAGCGTTGGATACGCAGTATTTT	CASSLALDTQYF
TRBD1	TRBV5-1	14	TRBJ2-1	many	TGCGCCAGCAGCCTGGGACAGGGCCACAATGAGCAGTTCTTC	CASSLGQGHNEQFF
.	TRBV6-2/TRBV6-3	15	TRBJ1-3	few	TGTGCCAGCAGTTACACACGGCCCTCTGGAAACACCATATATTTT	CASSYTRPSGNTIYF
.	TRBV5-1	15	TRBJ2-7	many	TGCGCCAGCAGTGGTTCGCTACAAGCACTCTACGAGCAGTACTTC	CASSGSLQALYEQYF
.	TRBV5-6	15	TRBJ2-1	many	TGTGCCAGCAGCTTTGGTGGGGGATCCTACAATGAGCAGTTCTTC	CASSFGGGSYNEQFF
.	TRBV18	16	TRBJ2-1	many	TGTGCCAGCTCACGCGACAGTCCCCTCTCCTACAATGAGCAGTTCTTC	CASSRDSPLSYNEQFF
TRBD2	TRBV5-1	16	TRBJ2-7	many	TGCGCCAGCAGCTACTCCGGACTAGCGGGGGGATACGAGCAGTACTTC	CASSYSGLAGGYEQYF
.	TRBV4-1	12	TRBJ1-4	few	TGCGCCAGCAGGGAGGGGTATGAAAAACTGTTTTTT	CASREGYEKLFF
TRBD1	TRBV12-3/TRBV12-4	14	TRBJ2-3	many	TGTGCCAGCAGGACCGGGACAGAGACAGATACGCAGTATTTT	CASRTGTETDTQYF
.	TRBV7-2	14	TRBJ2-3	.	TGTGCCAGCAGCTTACTTCCAGGGGCAGATACGCAGTATTTT	CASSLLPGADTQYF
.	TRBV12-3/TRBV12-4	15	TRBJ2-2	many	TGTGCCAGCAGACTCGGCTTTGGCCACACCGGGGAGCTGTTTTTT	CASRLGFGHTGELFF
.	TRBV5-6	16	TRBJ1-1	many	TGTGCCAGCAGCTTGGGGGCATCAAATTGGGACACTGAAGCTTTCTTT	CASSLGASNWDTEAFF
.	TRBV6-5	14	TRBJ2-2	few	TGTGCCAGCAGTTACGGTGAAACGAACGGGGAGCTGTTTTTT	CASSYGETNGELFF
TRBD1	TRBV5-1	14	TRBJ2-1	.	TGCGCCAGCAGCTCGGGACAGTGGGTTGGTAAGCAGTTCTTC	CASSSGQWVGKQFF